These 27 T cell receptor beta chains share one sample of origin, sequenced in a study of cytomegalovirus exposure and HLA in healthy donors (dated by TCRdb to about 2017). The protocol used for the library was the immunoSEQ multiplex PCR assay. This immuneACCESS table, as held by TCRdb, lists in-frame sequences with V and J called but not all clones. Of the missing ones, under half trace to an unresolved V gene in checked studies; the others have no known cause. The sample profile shows tens of thousands of clones; approximately 89% of them were found once. The ten largest clones capture roughly 8.4% of the sample. Sequenced material: PBMCs. Receptors originate from a woman aged 18-29 years in good health and CMV-seropositive.

This chain joins TRBV14 and TRBJ1-1, with D possibly matching TRBD1 (5 bases). Trimming left V 7 bases short and J 3 bases short, with 12 bases between. This CDR3 is built from 13 residues. Germline V lookup: CDR1 SGHDN, CDR2 FVKESK. The DNA of the CDR3 is TGTGCCAGCACCGTGGCGGGGGACACTGAAGCTTTCTTT. The encoded protein is CASTVAGDTEAFF. Complete variable domain (other parts from reference TRBV14 and TRBJ1-1): EAGVTQFPSHSVIEKGQTVTLRCDPISGHDNLYWYRRVMGKEIKFLLHFVKESKQDESGMPNNRFLAERTGGTYSTLKVQPAELEDSGVYFCASTVAGDTEAFFGQGTRLTVV.

This clone was recorded once. Given the absence of the conserved phenylalanine or tryptophan at the CDR3 end, a read error is likely. Because the CDR3's place on the DNA is in doubt, the DNA is left out and the CDR3 is given as listed by TCRdb. The rearrangement joins TRBV6-1 to TRBJ2-7; TRBD1 is the table's D call, not checked against the DNA. The CDR3 has 12 residues if both end residues are counted. Germline CDR1 reads MNHNS; CDR2 reads SASEGT. The CDR3 is CASSDRRGQGVI.

The chain combines TRBV9 with TRBJ1-1; possibly TRBD1 for D (6 bases). CDR3 length: 14 residues. The germline CDR1 and CDR2 sequences are SGDLS and YYNGEE. V was cut by 0 bases and J by 6 bases, with 12 bases left in between. This chain's CDR3 is CASSVGHRASEAFF. The CDR3 nucleotides are TGTGCCAGCAGCGTAGGCCACAGGGCCTCTGAAGCTTTCTTT.

The chain is built from TRBV4-3 and TRBJ2-5; possible D gene TRBD1, 6 bases. The germline V gene has CDR1 LGHNA and CDR2 YSLEER. V dropped 1 base and J dropped 2 bases, with 11 bases sitting between them. This CDR3 has 15 residues. The CDR3 here is CASSQGGRGQETQYF. In DNA, the CDR3 is TGCGCCAGCAGCCAAGGGGGTAGGGGGCAAGAGACCCAGTACTTC.

J is TRBJ2-2 and V is TRBV4-2; D might be TRBD2 (5 bases). CDR3 size: 16 residues. The germline gives CDR1 LGHNA, CDR2 YNFKEQ. The germline V and J ends were trimmed by 0 bases and 7 bases, with 15 bases remaining between them. CDR3 DNA sequence: TGTGCCAGCAGCCAAGAGTACCGGGGTGAAGGCGGGGAGCTGTTTTTT. The encoded protein is CASSQEYRGEGGELFF.

The chain combines TRBV27 with TRBJ1-1; no firm D call. The length of the CDR3 is 13 residues. The V gene's germline CDR1 is MNHEY and CDR2 SMNVEV (reference sequence). Trimming took off 10 bases at V and 2 bases at J, with 14 bases between the two ends. The CDR3 region has the DNA TGTGCCACCTTTTCGACGACAAACACTGAAGCTTTCTTT. Protein product: CATFSTTNTEAFF.

The chain couples TRBV10-2 to TRBJ2-5; 8 nucleotides match TRBD1. The CDR3 consists of 15 residues. Germline V gives CDR1 WSHSY, CDR2 SAAADI. V was pared by 7 bases and J by 5 bases, with 12 bases of the junction left unmatched. The chain's CDR3 is CASNEPGQVSETQYF. CDR3 sequence (DNA): TGCGCCAGCAACGAGCCGGGACAGGTGTCGGAGACCCAGTACTTC.

The genes are TRBV7-2 and TRBJ2-7, with D unclear. Germline CDR1 and CDR2: SGHTA and FQGNSA. The length of the CDR3 is 14 residues. V was cut by 1 base and J by 7 bases, with 14 bases left in between. DNA for the CDR3: TGTGCCAGCAGCTTAGTAGTTGCCAGCGCTGAGCAGTACTTC. Its translation is CASSLVVASAEQYF.

V and J are TRBV6-6 and TRBJ1-1; D not certain. V was clipped by 0 bases and J by 7 bases, with 12 bases between them. The germline gives CDR1 MNHNY, CDR2 SVGAGI (reference sequence). This CDR3 comprises 14 residues. The CDR3 spells CASSYSSTAGEAFF. The CDR3 DNA is TGTGCCAGCAGTTACTCTTCCACAGCCGGTGAAGCTTTCTTT.

This rearrangement joins TRBV7-9 to TRBJ1-2, with a weak D call TRBD1 (5 bases). The CDR3 spans 16 residues. The germline V and J ends were trimmed by 7 bases and 1 base, with 19 bases remaining between them. The germline gives CDR1 SEHNR, CDR2 FQNEAQ (reference sequence). The DNA of the CDR3 is TGTGCCAGCATGCCGAGTTGGGGACTCCTTAACTATGGCTACACCTTC. This translates into CASMPSWGLLNYGYTF.

This chain joins TRBV28 and TRBJ1-2; D is unclear. V lost 0 bases and J 0 bases, leaving 14 bases between the germline ends. Germline CDR1 reads MDHEN; CDR2 reads SYDVKM. This CDR3 contains 17 residues. CDR3 coding DNA: TGTGCCAGCAGTTTATGGCTCAGGAATAAGGCTAACTATGGCTACACCTTC. Translating it yields CASSLWLRNKANYGYTF.

The chain's CDR3 is CASSTSRPGGGASNTGELFF. The CDR3 DNA reads TGTGCCAGCAGCACGAGTAGACCTGGCGGGGGGGCTTCGAACACCGGGGAGCTGTTTTTT. This sequence joins TRBV9 and TRBJ2-2; 9 bases fit TRBD2. V shed 4 bases and J 0 bases; nucleotides not matched to a gene: 16. From germline, CDR1 is SGDLS and CDR2 YYNGEE. CDR3 length: 20 residues. Supplemented by reference TRBV9 and TRBJ2-2, the full variable domain reads DSGVTQTPKHLITATGQRVTLRCSPRSGDLSVYWYQQSLDQGLQFLIQYYNGEERAKGNILERFSAQQFPDLHSELNLSSLELGDSALYFCASSTSRPGGGASNTGELFFGEGSRLTVL.

The chain has TRBV19 and TRBJ1-5; D possibly corresponds to TRBD1 (6 bases). V was clipped by 3 bases and J by 5 bases, with 14 bases between them. Germline V gives CDR1 LNHDA, CDR2 SQIVND (reference sequence). The CDR3 runs to 15 residues. The CDR3 reads CASSINRAAYQPQHF. CDR3 nucleotides: TGTGCCAGTAGTATCAACAGGGCGGCGTATCAGCCCCAGCATTTT.

The chain carries TRBV6-1 and TRBJ2-7; no reliable D call. V was cut by 4 bases and J by 4 bases, with 8 bases left in between. The CDR3 is made up of 12 amino acids. Looked up from germline, CDR1 is MNHNS and CDR2 is SASEGT. The CDR3 reads CASSVRRYEQYF. In DNA form, the CDR3 reads TGTGCCAGCAGTGTTCGGCGGTACGAGCAGTACTTC.

This rearrangement joins TRBV9 to TRBJ1-2, with 9 bases aligning to TRBD1. The CDR3 runs to 14 residues. The germline gives CDR1 SGDLS, CDR2 YYNGEE. The V segment lost 0 bases and the J segment 7 bases; nucleotides outside the gene matches: 4. CDR3 bases: TGTGCCAGCAGCGTAGACGGGACAGGGACTGGCTACACCTTC. Its translation is CASSVDGTGTGYTF.

This chain uses TRBV7-6 with TRBJ2-2; 12 bases agree with TRBD2. Germline V gene data show CDR1 as SGHVS and CDR2 as FNYEAQ. V trimming: 5 bases; J trimming: 3 bases; junction bases outside the gene matches: 7. This CDR3 has 17 amino acids. CDR3 bases: TGTGCCAGCAGCCCAGCTAGCGGGGGGGCCTACACCGGGGAGCTGTTTTTT. Translated: CASSPASGGAYTGELFF.

The chain recombines TRBV9 with TRBJ2-2; TRBD1 aligns across 10 bases. Germline V gives CDR1 SGDLS, CDR2 YYNGEE. V gave up 0 bases and J gave up 1 base; unmatched junction bases: 6. CDR3 size: 18 residues. As DNA, the CDR3 is TGTGCCAGCAGCGTAGCCCGGACAGGGGGAAGGAACACCGGGGAGCTGTTTTTT. This encodes CASSVARTGGRNTGELFF.

The gene calls are TRBV5-1 and TRBJ1-2; 10 bases fit TRBD1. Trimming took 7 bases from V and 4 from J; bases not matched to a gene: 4. Germline V CDR1 and CDR2: SGHRS, YFSETQ. The CDR3 contains 13 residues. The CDR3 sequence: CASSRDRGYGYTF. The CDR3 DNA reads as TGCGCCAGCTCCCGGGACAGGGGCTATGGCTACACCTTC.

The chain combines TRBV4-1 with TRBJ2-7, with 16 bases fitting TRBD2. Germline loops: CDR1 MGHRA, CDR2 YSYEKL. The V and J ends lost 1 base and 2 bases, in that order; junction bases with no gene match: 8. There are 19 residues in the CDR3. The CDR3 protein is CASSQVGTSGGAYPYEQYF. The CDR3 nucleotides are TGCGCCAGCAGCCAAGTGGGGACTAGCGGGGGGGCATATCCCTACGAGCAGTACTTC.

This sequence joins TRBV19 and TRBJ1-5; the D gene is possibly TRBD1 (5 bases). CDR1 LNHDA and CDR2 SQIVND come from the germline V gene (reference sequence). The CDR3 covers 16 residues. The V and J ends lost 1 base and 7 bases respectively, with 17 bases between them. CDR3 in amino acids: CASSIVGAGRDQPQHF. The CDR3 nucleotides are TGTGCCAGTAGTATAGTTGGCGCAGGGAGGGACCAGCCCCAGCATTTT.

The chain couples TRBV18 to TRBJ1-3; a weak D match, TRBD1 (5 bases). There are 16 residues in the CDR3. The V end lost 1 base, the J end lost 1 base, and 11 bases lay between the germline ends. Germline lookup yields CDR1 KGHSH and CDR2 LQKENI. CDR3 protein: CASSPLSGESGNTIYF. The CDR3 DNA is TGTGCCAGCTCACCACTCTCGGGGGAATCTGGAAACACCATATATTTT.

The chain combines TRBV5-1 with TRBJ2-3; D remains ambiguous. V lost 0 bases, J lost 0 bases, and 5 bases lay in between. Germline CDR1 is SGHRS and CDR2 is YFSETQ. This CDR3 spans 14 amino acids. Written as DNA, the CDR3 is TGCGCCAGCAGCTTGGGGGCCAGCACAGATACGCAGTATTTT. This encodes CASSLGASTDTQYF.

For this clone: The sample contains more than one DNA sequence encoding this CDR3. The CDR3 region is CASSYRGGEQYF. CDR3 nucleotides: TGTGCCAGCAGTTATCGAGGGGGCGAGCAGTACTTC. V gene TRBV6-5 combines with J gene TRBJ2-7, with D maybe TRBD1 (6 bases). Between the trimmed V and J ends, which lost 3 bases and 6 bases, there was a span of 9 bases. The germline V gene has CDR1 MNHEY and CDR2 SVGAGI. The CDR3 loop spans 12 amino acids.

This clone was seen a few times. The V gene is TRBV4-2, the J gene TRBJ1-6, with 7 bases fitting TRBD1. V lost 4 bases, J lost 9 bases, and 12 bases stayed unmatched. CDR1 is LGHNA and CDR2 is YNFKEQ in the germline V gene. This CDR3 contains 16 residues. This chain's CDR3 is CASSPSDGTVTSPLHF. The CDR3 DNA reads TGTGCCAGCAGCCCAAGCGACGGGACAGTAACTTCACCCCTCCACTTT.

CDR3 bases: TGTGCCAGCAGCTTAGCGGACAGGGGTCAGCCCCAGCATTTT. Translating it yields CASSLADRGQPQHF. The chain joins TRBV11-2 to TRBJ1-5; 9 nucleotides align to TRBD1. The CDR3 length is 14 residues. Germline assignment: CDR1 SGHAT and CDR2 FQNNGV. The trim removed 1 base at V and 6 bases at J, leaving 1 base unmatched.

This chain joins TRBV29-1 and TRBJ1-3; D might be TRBD1 (6 bases). Germline V gene sequence: CDR1 SQVTM, CDR2 ANQGSEA. This CDR3 region has 17 residues. Trimming took off 4 bases at V and 4 bases at J, with 23 bases between the two ends. The CDR3 DNA sequence: TGCAGCGTTGCGGGCCCCGGCAGGGGTCTGGGAGGAAACACCATATATTTT. Protein sequence: CSVAGPGRGLGGNTIYF.

The chain uses TRBV9 and TRBJ2-3; 7 positions agree with TRBD1. J lost 5 bases, V lost 1 base, and 10 bases had no gene match. CDR3 length equals 16 residues. CDR1 SGDLS and CDR2 YYNGEE come from the germline V gene. CDR3 amino acids: CASSVSLGGYGDTQYF. The CDR3 DNA sequence: TGTGCCAGCAGCGTAAGTCTAGGGGGCTATGGAGATACGCAGTATTTT.